One T cell receptor (beta chain) is described in this entry. Authors' processing steps: Reference gene primer amplification yielded estimated nucleated cell counts. Generated by immunoSEQ multiplex PCR, the TCRdb table keeps only in-frame clones and is missing some. That table is the source of V, J and clone size, and D and trimming were worked out from the DNA. Of 250,000 to 350,000 clones in the sample, over 75% were seen once. The data were obtained in a study of blood T cell repertoires in COVID-19. For the study at large: T cells, B-cell-depleted T cells, or PBMCs provided the cDNA or gDNA that served as material.

Trimming removed 6 bases from V and 6 bases from J, with 15 bases in between. CDR3 size: 13 residues. The sample taken for sequencing was peripheral blood. This receptor was obtained from a woman aged 55-75 years with acute or convalescent COVID-19. This sequence joins TRBV12-3 or TRBV12-4 and TRBJ2-7; maybe TRBD1 (6 bases). The CDR3 DNA reads TGTGCCAGCAGGGGGACACACGGAAGCGAGCAGTACTTC. Amino acid sequence: CASRGTHGSEQYF.